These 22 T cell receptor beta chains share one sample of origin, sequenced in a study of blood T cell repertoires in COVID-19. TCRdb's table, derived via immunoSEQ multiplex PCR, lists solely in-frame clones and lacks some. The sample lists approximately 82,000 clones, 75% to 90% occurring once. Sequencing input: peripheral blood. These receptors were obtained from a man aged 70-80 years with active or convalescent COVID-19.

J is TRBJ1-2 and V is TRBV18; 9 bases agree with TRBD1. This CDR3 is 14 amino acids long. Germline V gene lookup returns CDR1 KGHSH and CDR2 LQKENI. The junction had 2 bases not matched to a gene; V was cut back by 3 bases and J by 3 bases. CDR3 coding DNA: TGTGCCAGCTCACCCGGGACAGGGCACTATGGCTACACCTTC. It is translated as CASSPGTGHYGYTF. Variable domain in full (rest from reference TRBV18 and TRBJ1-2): NAGVMQNPRHLVRRRGQEARLRCSPMKGHSHVYWYRQLPEEGLKFMVYLQKENIIDESGMPKERFSAEFPKEGPSILRIQQVVRGDSAAYFCASSPGTGHYGYTFGSGTRLTVV.

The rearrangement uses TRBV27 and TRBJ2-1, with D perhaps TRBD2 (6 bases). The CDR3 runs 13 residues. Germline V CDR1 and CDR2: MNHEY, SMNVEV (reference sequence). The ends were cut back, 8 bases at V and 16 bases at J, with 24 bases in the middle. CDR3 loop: CASGQEGWGKEFF. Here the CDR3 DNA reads TGTGCCAGCGGCCAGGAGGGTTGGGGAAAAGAATTCTTC.

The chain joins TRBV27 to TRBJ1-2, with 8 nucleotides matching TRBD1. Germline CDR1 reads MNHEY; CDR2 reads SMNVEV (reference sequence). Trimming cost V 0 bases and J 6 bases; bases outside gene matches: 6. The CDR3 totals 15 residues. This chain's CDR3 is CASSLSRTGFDGYTF. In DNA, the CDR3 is TGTGCCAGCAGTTTATCTAGGACAGGGTTCGATGGCTACACCTTC.

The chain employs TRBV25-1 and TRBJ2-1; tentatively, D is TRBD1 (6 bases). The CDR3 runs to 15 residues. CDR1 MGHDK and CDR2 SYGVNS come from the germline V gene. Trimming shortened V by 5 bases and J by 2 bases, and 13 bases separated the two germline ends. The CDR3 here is CASSRTGSAYNEQFF. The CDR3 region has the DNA TGTGCCAGCAGTAGAACAGGGTCCGCCTACAATGAGCAGTTCTTC.

The CDR3 DNA reads as TGCGCCAGCAGCTGGGGACAGAACAATGAGCAGTTCTTC. Its translation: CASSWGQNNEQFF. The V and J genes are TRBV5-1 and TRBJ2-1, with 7 bases identical to TRBD1. Germline CDR1 reads SGHRS; CDR2 reads YFSETQ. V was clipped by 3 bases and J by 5 bases; unmatched bases: 2. The CDR3 covers 13 residues.

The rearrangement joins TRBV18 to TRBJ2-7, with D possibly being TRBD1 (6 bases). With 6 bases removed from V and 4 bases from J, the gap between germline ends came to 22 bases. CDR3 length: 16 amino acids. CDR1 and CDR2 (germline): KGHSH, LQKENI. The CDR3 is CASSLTTAGVTYEQYF. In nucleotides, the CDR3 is TGTGCCAGCTCCCTCACCACCGCAGGGGTCACGTACGAGCAGTACTTC. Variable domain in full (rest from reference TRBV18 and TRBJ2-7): NAGVMQNPRHLVRRRGQEARLRCSPMKGHSHVYWYRQLPEEGLKFMVYLQKENIIDESGMPKERFSAEFPKEGPSILRIQQVVRGDSAAYFCASSLTTAGVTYEQYFGPGTRLTVT.

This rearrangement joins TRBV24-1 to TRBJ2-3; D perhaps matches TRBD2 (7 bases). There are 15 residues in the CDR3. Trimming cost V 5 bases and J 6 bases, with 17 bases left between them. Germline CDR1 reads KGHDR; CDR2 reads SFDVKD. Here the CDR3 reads CATSGVPGEGDTQYF. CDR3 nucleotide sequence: TGTGCCACCAGTGGGGTCCCAGGGGAGGGTGATACGCAGTATTTT.

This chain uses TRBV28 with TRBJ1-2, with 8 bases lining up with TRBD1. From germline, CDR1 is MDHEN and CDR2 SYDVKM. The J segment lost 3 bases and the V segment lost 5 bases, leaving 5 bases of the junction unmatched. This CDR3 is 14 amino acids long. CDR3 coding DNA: TGTGCCAGCAGTCCTCAGGACAGGGACTATGGCTACACCTTC. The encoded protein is CASSPQDRDYGYTF.

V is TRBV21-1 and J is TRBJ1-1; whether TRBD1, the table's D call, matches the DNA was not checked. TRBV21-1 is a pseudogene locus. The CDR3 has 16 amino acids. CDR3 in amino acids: CASSKIWGRKNTEAFF. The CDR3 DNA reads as TGTGCCAGCAGCAAAATTTGGGGCAGGAAGAACACTGAAGCTTTCTTT.

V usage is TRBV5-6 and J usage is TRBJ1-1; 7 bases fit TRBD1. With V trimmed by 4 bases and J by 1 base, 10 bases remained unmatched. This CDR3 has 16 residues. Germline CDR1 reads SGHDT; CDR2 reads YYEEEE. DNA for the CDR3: TGTGCCAGCAGCCGACGGGACAGAATGCAGAACACTGAAGCTTTCTTT. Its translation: CASSRRDRMQNTEAFF.

The CDR3 DNA reads as TGTGCCAGCAGCTTCACACCTTCCACCGGGGAGCTGTTTTTT. Translated, it gives CASSFTPSTGELFF. V gene TRBV11-2 combines with J gene TRBJ2-2; D is unresolved. Looked up from germline, CDR1 is SGHAT and CDR2 is FQNNGV. CDR3 length: 14 amino acids. V was cut by 3 bases and J by 4 bases, with 9 bases left in between.

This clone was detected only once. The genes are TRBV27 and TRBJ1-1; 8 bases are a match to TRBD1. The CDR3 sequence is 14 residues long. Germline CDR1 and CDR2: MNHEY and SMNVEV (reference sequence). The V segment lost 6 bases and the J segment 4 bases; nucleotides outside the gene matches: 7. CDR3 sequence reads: CASRRQGPGTEAFF. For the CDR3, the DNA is TGTGCCAGCAGACGACAGGGGCCAGGCACTGAAGCTTTCTTT.

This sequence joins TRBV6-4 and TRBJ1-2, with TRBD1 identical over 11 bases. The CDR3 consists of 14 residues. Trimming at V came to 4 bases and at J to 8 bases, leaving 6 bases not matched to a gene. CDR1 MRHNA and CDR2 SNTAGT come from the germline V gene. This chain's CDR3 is CASSAGQGAWGYTF. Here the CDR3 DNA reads TGTGCCAGCAGTGCTGGACAGGGGGCATGGGGCTACACCTTC.

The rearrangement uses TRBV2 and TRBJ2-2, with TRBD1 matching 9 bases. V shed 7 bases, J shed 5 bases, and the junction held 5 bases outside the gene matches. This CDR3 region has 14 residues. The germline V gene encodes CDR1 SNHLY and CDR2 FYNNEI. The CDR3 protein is CASNTGGETGELFF. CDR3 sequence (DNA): TGTGCCAGCAATACAGGGGGCGAGACCGGGGAGCTGTTTTTT.

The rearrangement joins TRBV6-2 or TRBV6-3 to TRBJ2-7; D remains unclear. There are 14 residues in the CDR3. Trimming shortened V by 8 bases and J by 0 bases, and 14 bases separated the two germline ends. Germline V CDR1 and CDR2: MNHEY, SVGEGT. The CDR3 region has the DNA TGTGCCAGCTGCCGAGGCTCCAGCTCCTACGAGCAGTACTTC. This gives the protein CASCRGSSSYEQYF.

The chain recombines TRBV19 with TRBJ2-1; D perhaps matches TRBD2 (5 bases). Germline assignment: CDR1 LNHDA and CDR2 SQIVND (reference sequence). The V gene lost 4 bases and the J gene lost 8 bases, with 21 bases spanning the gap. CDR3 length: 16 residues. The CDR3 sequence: CASSRGSRAFGDEQFF. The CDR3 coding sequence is TGTGCCAGTAGTAGAGGGTCGAGAGCTTTTGGCGATGAGCAGTTCTTC. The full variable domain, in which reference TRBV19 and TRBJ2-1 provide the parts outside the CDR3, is DGGITQSPKYLFRKEGQNVTLSCEQNLNHDAMYWYRQDPGQGLRLIYYSQIVNDFQKGDIAEGYSVSREKKESFPLTVTSAQKNPTAFYLCASSRGSRAFGDEQFFGPGTRLTVL.

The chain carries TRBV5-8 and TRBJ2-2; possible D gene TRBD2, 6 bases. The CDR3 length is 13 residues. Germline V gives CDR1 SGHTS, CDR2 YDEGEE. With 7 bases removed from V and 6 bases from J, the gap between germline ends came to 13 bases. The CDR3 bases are TGTGCCAGCGAGCTAGCGACGTCCGGGGAGCTGTTTTTT. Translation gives CASELATSGELFF.

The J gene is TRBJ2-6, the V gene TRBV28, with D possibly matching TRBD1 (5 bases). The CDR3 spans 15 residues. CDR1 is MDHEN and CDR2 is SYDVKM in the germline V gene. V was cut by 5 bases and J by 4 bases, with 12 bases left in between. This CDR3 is CASSIGAQGANVLTF. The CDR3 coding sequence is TGTGCCAGCAGTATTGGGGCGCAGGGGGCCAACGTCCTGACTTTC.

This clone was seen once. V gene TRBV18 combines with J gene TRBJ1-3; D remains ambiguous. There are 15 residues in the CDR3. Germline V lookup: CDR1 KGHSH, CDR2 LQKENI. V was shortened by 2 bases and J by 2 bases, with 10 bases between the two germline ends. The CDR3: CASSPNYTPGNTIYF. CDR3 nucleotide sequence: TGTGCCAGCTCACCAAACTATACTCCTGGAAACACCATATATTTT. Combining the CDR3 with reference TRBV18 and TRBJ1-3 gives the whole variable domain NAGVMQNPRHLVRRRGQEARLRCSPMKGHSHVYWYRQLPEEGLKFMVYLQKENIIDESGMPKERFSAEFPKEGPSILRIQQVVRGDSAAYFCASSPNYTPGNTIYFGEGSWLTVV.

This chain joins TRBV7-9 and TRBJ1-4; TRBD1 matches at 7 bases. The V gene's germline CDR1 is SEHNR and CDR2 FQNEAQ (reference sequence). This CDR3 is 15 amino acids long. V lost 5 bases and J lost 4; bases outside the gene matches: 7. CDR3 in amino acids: CASSPTGTDNEKLFF. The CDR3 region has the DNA TGTGCCAGCAGCCCAACCGGGACAGATAATGAAAAACTGTTTTTT.

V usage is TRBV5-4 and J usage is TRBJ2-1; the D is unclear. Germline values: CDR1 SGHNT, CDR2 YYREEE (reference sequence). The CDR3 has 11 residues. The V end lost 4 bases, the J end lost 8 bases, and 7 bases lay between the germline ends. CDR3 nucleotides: TGTGCCAGCAGCCCCGGTGATGAGCAGTTCTTC. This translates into CASSPGDEQFF.

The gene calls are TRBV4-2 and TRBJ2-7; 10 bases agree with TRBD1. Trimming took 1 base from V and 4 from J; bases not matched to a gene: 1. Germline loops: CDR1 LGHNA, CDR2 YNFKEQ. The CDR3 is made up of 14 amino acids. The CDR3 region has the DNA TGTGCCAGCAGCCAAGTGGGACAGGGGTACGAGCAGTACTTC. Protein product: CASSQVGQGYEQYF.